This T cell receptor beta chain appears in the sequencing data of a study of identical twins. Study-level results: Potential partial confounding of zero-insertion analyses by invariant MAIT and iNKT cells was noted.

Points on this clonotype: Its antigen is not known.

Template switching (which added a universal primer site) was used, and cDNA carried unique molecular identifiers. TCRdb recomputed calls from the 5' RACE reads with MiXCR, one row per CDR3 protein. The sample has 1.5 million to 2 million distinct CDR3 sequences, under 35% seen once; the top ten hold about 0.3%. Germline V CDR1 and CDR2: MDHEN, SYDVKM. The CDR3 spans 14 residues. V dropped 4 bases and J dropped 5 bases, with 11 bases sitting between them. The receptor's source is a newborn girl in good health. V and J are TRBV28 and TRBJ2-2, with D tentatively TRBD1 (5 bases). Sequences were obtained from cord blood. CDR3 sequence reads: CASSYARVTGELFF. The CDR3 coding sequence is TGTGCCAGCAGTTATGCCAGGGTAACCGGGGAGCTGTTTTTT. The variable domain in full, with the rest retrieved from reference TRBV28 and TRBJ2-2, is DVKVTQSSRYLVKRTGEKVFLECVQDMDHENMFWYRQDPGLGLRLIYFSYDVKMKEKGDIPEGYSVSREKKERFSLILESASTNQTSMYLCASSYARVTGELFFGEGSRLTVL.